The clone carrying this TCR beta chain was observed a handful of times. Its target is unknown. V shed 2 bases and J shed 3 bases, with 8 bases lying between them. Germline V CDR1 and CDR2: LGHDT, YNNKEL (reference sequence). The CDR3 runs to 13 residues. The data stem from a study of T cells in Graves' hyperthyroidism and ophthalmopathy. Overall study results and limits: The blood repertoire included most of the expanded thyroid clonotypes above 0.001. From stable hyperthyroidism, ophthalmopathy was separated by a 13 V-J model.

TCR beta CDR3 regions were amplified from RNA transcripts. The primer set for the first-round RT-PCR of the TCR CDR3 was HTBI. TCRdb reprocessed the multiplex PCR reads via MiXCR and lists one record per CDR3 protein. The sample lists roughly 300,000 distinct CDR3 sequences, approximately 15% occurring once. Researchers defined stable Graves' hyperthyroidism as no ophthalmopathy progression within 18 months. Used for diagnoses were clinical symptoms, serum thyroxine and TRAb, thyroid ultrasound and orbital computed tomography. V is TRBV3-1 and J is TRBJ2-7; D not resolved. Sequenced: blood. This sequence was found in a woman in her thirties with Graves' hyperthyroidism. CDR3 protein: CASSQRVLYEQYF. CDR3 DNA sequence: TGTGCCAGCAGCCAAAGGGTTCTCTACGAGCAGTACTTC.